The source of this T cell receptor (beta chain) is a study of blood T cell repertoires in COVID-19 (dated by TCRdb to 2020 to 2021). In terms of the full investigation: The collaborator samples originated in the United States, Italy and Spain and spanned the acute and convalescent phases of COVID-19. Sample metadata almost always included a de-identified subject ID, COVID-19 status, age in years and sex. The prospective study material was composed of cDNA or gDNA derived from T cells, B-cell-depleted T cells, or PBMCs. Samples came from the ongoing ImmuneRACE study (first 160 participants) plus 1,254 subjects from 6 global collaborators. HLA class I and class II types, where available, came from metadata supplied by the sample provider rather than from assay-based typing. The repertoires were released in a freely available public database intended as a resource for research on the immune response to SARS-CoV-2. The dataset comprised deeply sampled blood TCRbeta repertoires from subjects exposed to, actively infected with, or recovered from COVID-19. Here is what the overall study found, with its caveats: The amount of clinical and demographic metadata varied by source and participant and was provided uncurated.

TCRbeta CDR3 regions were amplified from genomic DNA by means of the immunoSEQ Assay, a bias-controlled multiplex PCR. The authors processed their data as follows. Within the assay, amplification of reference gene primers was used to estimate how many nucleated cells each sample contained. To quantify the absolute abundance of each unique TCRbeta CDR3 rearrangement, sequence reads were collapsed and filtered. For each sample, productive Simpson clonality was calculated as the square root of Simpson's diversity index across productive rearrangements. The table comes from immuneACCESS by way of TCRdb, which keeps in-frame sequences with V and J called. Part of the clones is missing from these tables; in studies checked, under half for an unresolved V gene and the rest for unknown reasons. That table is the source of V, J and clone size, and D and trimming were worked out from the DNA. Recorded for this sample are around 300,000 clones; 75% to 90% of them occurred a single time. The ten largest clonotypes hold about an eighth of the sample.

CDR1 SGHTA and CDR2 FQGNSA are derived from the germline V gene. The CDR3 has 15 amino acids, counting the end cysteine and phenylalanine. Only the CDR3 DNA is retained, 45 bases long and in frame from the first base. V is trimmed back by 2 bases and J by 5 bases, and the junction contains 3 bases that no gene match accounts for. On this clone: The clone's antigen remains unknown. No base qualities exist here, and no much larger clone lies one base off it.

One collaborating source in Seattle enrolled patients while the patients were actively infected and followed the patients over time throughout the course of disease. The collaborating institutions used their own protocols to collect whole blood in K2EDTA tubes. Collaborator samples were shipped for TCRbeta analysis as frozen whole blood, isolated PBMCs, or DNA extracted from either sample type. This chain is built from TRBV7-2 and TRBJ2-3, with 11 junctional bases fitting TRBD2. The TCR originated in a woman in her seventies with COVID-19, enrolled during active disease. The sequencing input was peripheral blood. The CDR3 is CASSLQTSGVDTQYF. Read as DNA, the sequence is TGTGCCAGCAGCTTACAGACTAGCGGGGTAGATACGCAGTATTTT.